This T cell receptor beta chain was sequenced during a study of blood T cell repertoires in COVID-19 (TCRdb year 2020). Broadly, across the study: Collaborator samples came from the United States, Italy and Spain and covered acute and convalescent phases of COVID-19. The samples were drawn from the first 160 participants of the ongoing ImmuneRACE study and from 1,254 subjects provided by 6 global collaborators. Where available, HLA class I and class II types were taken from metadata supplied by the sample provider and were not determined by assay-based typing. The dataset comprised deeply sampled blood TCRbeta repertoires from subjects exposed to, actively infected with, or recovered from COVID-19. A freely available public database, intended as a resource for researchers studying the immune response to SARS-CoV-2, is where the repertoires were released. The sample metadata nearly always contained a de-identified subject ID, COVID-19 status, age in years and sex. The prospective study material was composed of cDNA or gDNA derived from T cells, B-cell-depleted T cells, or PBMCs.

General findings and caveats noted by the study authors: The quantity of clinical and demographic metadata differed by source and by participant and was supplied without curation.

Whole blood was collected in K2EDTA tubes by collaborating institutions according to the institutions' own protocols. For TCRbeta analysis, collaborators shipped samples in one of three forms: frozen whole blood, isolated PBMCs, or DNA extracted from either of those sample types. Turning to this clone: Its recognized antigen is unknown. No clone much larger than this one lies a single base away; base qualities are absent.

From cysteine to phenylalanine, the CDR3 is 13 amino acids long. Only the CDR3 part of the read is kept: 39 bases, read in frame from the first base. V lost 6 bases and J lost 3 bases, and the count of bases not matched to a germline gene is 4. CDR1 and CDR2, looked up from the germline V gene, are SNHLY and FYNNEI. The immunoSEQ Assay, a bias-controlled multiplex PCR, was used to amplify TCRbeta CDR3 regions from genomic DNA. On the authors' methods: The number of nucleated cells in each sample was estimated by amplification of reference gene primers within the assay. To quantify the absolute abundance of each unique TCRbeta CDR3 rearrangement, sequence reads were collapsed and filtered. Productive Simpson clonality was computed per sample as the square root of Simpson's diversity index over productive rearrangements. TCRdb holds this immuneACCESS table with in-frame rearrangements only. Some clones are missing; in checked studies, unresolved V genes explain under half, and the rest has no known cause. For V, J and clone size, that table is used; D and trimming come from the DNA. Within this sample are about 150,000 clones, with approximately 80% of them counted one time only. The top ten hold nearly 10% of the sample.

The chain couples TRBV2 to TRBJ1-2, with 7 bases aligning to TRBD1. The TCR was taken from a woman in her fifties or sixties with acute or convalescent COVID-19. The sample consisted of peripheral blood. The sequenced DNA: TGTGCCAGCAGGGGGGACAGCGACTATGGCTACACCTTC. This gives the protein CASRGDSDYGYTF. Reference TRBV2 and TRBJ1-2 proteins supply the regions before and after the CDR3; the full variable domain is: EPEVTQTPSHQVTQMGQEVILRCVPISNHLYFYWYRQILGQKVEFLVSFYNNEISEKSEIFDDQFSVERPDGSNFTLKIRSTKLEDSAMYFCASRGDSDYGYTFGSGTRLTVV.